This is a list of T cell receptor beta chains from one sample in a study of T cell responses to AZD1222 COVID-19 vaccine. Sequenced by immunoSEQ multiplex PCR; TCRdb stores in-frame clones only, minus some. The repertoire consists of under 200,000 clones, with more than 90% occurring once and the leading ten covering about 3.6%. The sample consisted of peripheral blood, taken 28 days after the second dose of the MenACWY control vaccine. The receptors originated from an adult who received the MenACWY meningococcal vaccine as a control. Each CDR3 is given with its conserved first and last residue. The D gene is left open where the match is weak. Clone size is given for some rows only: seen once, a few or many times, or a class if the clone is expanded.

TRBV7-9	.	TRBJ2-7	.	CASSENVEQYF	TGTGCCAGCAGCGAGAATGTCGAGCAGTACTTC
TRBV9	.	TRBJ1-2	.	CASSPQGRALYGYTF	TGTGCCAGCAGCCCCCAGGGCAGGGCCCTCTATGGCTACACCTTC
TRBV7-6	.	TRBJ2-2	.	CASSLGTQGDGELFF	TGTGCCAGCAGCTTGGGGACTCAAGGGGACGGGGAGCTGTTTTTT
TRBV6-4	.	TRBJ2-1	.	CASSPGPGANEQFF	TGTGCCAGCAGTCCCGGACCTGGGGCCAATGAGCAGTTCTTC
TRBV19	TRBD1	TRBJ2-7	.	CASSFGQGSSYEQYF	TGTGCCAGTAGCTTCGGACAGGGGAGCTCCTACGAGCAGTACTTC
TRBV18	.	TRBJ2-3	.	CASSPPQRSSDTQYF	TGTGCCAGCTCACCCCCCCAGCGTTCTTCAGATACGCAGTATTTT
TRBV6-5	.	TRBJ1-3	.	CASSRDTLSGNTIYF	TGTGCCAGCAGCCGGGACACTCTCTCTGGAAACACCATATATTTT
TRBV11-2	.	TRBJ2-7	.	CASSQWGAGSYEQYF	TGTGCCAGCAGTCAATGGGGGGCAGGAAGCTACGAGCAGTACTTC
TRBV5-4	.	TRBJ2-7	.	CASSLAGGEQYF	TGTGCCAGCAGCTTGGCCGGTGGCGAGCAGTACTTC
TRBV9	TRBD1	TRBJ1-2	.	CASSVDPGQVYGYTF	TGTGCCAGCAGCGTAGACCCGGGACAGGTCTATGGCTACACCTTC
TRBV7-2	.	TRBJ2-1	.	CASSLTDSPGSNEQFF	TGTGCCAGCAGCCTTACGGACTCCCCCGGGAGCAATGAGCAGTTCTTC
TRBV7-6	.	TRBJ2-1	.	CASIDLGGLDNEQFF	TGTGCCAGCATCGACCTGGGGGGATTGGACAATGAGCAGTTCTTC
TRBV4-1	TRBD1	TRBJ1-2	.	CASSQEDRGGYGYTF	TGCGCCAGCAGCCAAGAGGACAGGGGAGGCTATGGCTACACCTTC
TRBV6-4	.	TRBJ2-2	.	CASSSKTLTGELFF	TGTGCCAGCAGTTCGAAGACTCTCACCGGGGAGCTGTTTTTT
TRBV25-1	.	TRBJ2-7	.	CASSESLAGPYEQYF	TGTGCCAGCAGTGAATCCCTCGCGGGTCCCTACGAGCAGTACTTC
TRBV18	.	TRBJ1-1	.	CASSRDAKNTEAFF	TGTGCCAGCTCACGGGACGCAAAGAACACTGAAGCTTTCTTT
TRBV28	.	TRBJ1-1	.	CASSFSMNTEAFF	TGTGCCAGCAGTTTCTCCATGAACACTGAAGCTTTCTTT
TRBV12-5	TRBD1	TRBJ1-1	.	CASGDKNPGTGVRDTEAFF	TGTGCTAGTGGCGATAAGAACCCCGGGACAGGGGTTAGGGACACTGAAGCTTTCTTT
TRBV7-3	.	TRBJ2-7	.	CASSLAGEGEQYF	TGTGCCAGCAGCTTGGCAGGGGAAGGCGAGCAGTACTTC
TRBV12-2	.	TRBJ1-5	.	CASRSQRGPDPNQPQHF	TGTGCAAGTCGCTCCCAGCGGGGCCCCGACCCCAATCAGCCCCAGCATTTT
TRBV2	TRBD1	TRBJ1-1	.	CASSETRLTGGKAEAFF	TGTGCCAGCAGTGAAACGCGGCTCACAGGGGGCAAGGCTGAAGCTTTCTTT
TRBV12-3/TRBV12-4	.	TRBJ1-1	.	CASSLGRTEAFF	TGTGCCAGCAGTTTAGGAAGGACTGAAGCTTTCTTT
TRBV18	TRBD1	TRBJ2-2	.	CASSRLGQTNTGELFF	TGTGCCAGCTCGCGGTTGGGACAGACGAACACCGGGGAGCTGTTTTTT
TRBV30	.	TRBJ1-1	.	CAWSNRDTEAFF	TGTGCCTGGAGTAACCGTGACACTGAAGCTTTCTTT
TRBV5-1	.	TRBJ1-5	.	CASSLGDLSHQPQHF	TGCGCCAGCAGCTTGGGGGACTTGAGCCATCAGCCCCAGCATTTT
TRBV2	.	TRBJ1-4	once	CASSELGELFF	TGTGCCAGCAGTGAACTAGGGGAACTGTTTTTT
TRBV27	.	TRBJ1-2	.	CASSFDIAEPVYGYTF	TGTGCCAGCAGTTTTGATATAGCAGAACCTGTCTATGGCTACACCTTC
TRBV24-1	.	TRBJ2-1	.	CATSVDSLYNEQFF	TGTGCCACCAGTGTAGATTCGCTCTACAATGAGCAGTTCTTC
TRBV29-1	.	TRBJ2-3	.	CSHRGLTDTQYF	TGCAGCCACCGGGGCCTCACAGATACGCAGTATTTT